These 30 T cell receptor beta chains were all obtained from the same sample, sequenced in a study of technical replicates of blood from several donors (dated by TCRdb to the late 2010s). The library came from the immunoSEQ multiplex PCR assay. TCRdb stores this immuneACCESS table with in-frame sequences only. Part of the clones is absent; in the studies checked, under half of the shortfall reflects unresolved V genes, and no reason is known for the rest. A total of under 90,000 clones appear in this sample, less than 95% of them only once. Roughly 0.23% of the sample rests with the top ten. Material for sequencing was T cells isolated from PBMCs. All receptors come from a human donor in good health.

J is TRBJ2-3 and V is TRBV9; perhaps TRBD2 as D (7 bases). The germline V gene encodes CDR1 SGDLS and CDR2 YYNGEE. There are 15 residues in the CDR3. Trimming took 4 bases from V and 2 from J, leaving 14 bases between them. The CDR3 sequence: CASSLSGGTTDTQYF. CDR3 DNA sequence: TGTGCCAGCAGCCTTTCGGGGGGCACCACAGATACGCAGTATTTT.

V usage is TRBV6-1 and J usage is TRBJ1-1; TRBD1 is a possible D gene (5 bases). The CDR3 extends over 15 amino acids. CDR1 and CDR2 from the germline V gene are MNHNS and SASEGT. The V end was cut by 8 bases, the J end by 4 bases, with 20 bases between. CDR3 nucleotides: TGTGCCAGCTCTCTCCCCGGGGGGGGAGGCACTGAAGCTTTCTTT. Residues: CASSLPGGGGTEAFF.

The chain carries TRBV2 and TRBJ2-5, with a weak D call TRBD2 (5 bases). CDR3 length: 17 amino acids. V was trimmed by 8 bases and J by 3 bases, leaving 25 bases between them. Looked up from germline, CDR1 is SNHLY and CDR2 is FYNNEI. The CDR3 DNA is TGTGCCAGCCTCCAACGAGGCGGCGGGCCTCCGAAAGAGACCCAGTACTTC. As protein: CASLQRGGGPPKETQYF.

J is TRBJ2-3 and V is TRBV7-9; 7 bases are shared with TRBD1. The CDR3 sequence is 16 residues long. The V gene end was trimmed by 4 bases and the J gene end by 2 bases; junction bases not matched to a gene: 9. CDR1 SEHNR and CDR2 FQNEAQ come from the germline V gene (reference sequence). The CDR3 loop reads CASSSTRQGITDTQYF. CDR3 DNA: TGTGCCAGCAGCTCAACCCGACAGGGTATCACAGATACGCAGTATTTT.

The sample holds one count of this clone. This rearrangement joins TRBV6-6 to TRBJ2-7, with TRBD1 matching over 11 bases. CDR3 length equals 16 residues. V lost 3 bases and J lost 3; bases outside the gene matches: 7. Looked up from germline, CDR1 is MNHNY and CDR2 is SVGAGI (reference sequence). CDR3 sequence reads: CASSYGQGAQSYEQYF. The CDR3 nucleotides are TGTGCCAGCAGTTATGGACAGGGGGCTCAAAGCTACGAGCAGTACTTC.

The chain uses TRBV6-5 and TRBJ2-7; 8 positions agree with TRBD2. This CDR3 has 14 amino acids. Per germline, CDR1 MNHEY and CDR2 SVGAGI. The ends lost 7 bases at V and 0 bases at J; junction bases unmatched: 5. The CDR3 protein is CASKIAGSSYEQYF. CDR3 DNA: TGTGCCAGCAAAATAGCGGGATCCTCCTACGAGCAGTACTTC.

The chain couples TRBV5-6 to TRBJ2-5; the D is unclear. This CDR3 contains 14 residues. Germline CDR1 is SGHDT and CDR2 is YYEEEE. Trimming took off 0 bases at V and 3 bases at J, with 9 bases between the two ends. DNA for the CDR3: TGTGCCAGCAGCTTGGGCAGGTATGAAGAGACCCAGTACTTC. Translation: CASSLGRYEETQYF.

The V gene is TRBV11-3, the J gene TRBJ2-7; possibly TRBD1 for D (6 bases). Trimming stripped 0 bases from V and 3 bases from J, with 6 bases between. The germline CDR1 and CDR2 sequences are SGHNT and YENEEA. The CDR3 contains 13 residues. The CDR3 DNA reads as TGTGCCAGCAGCTTAGACAGGGGCTACGAGCAGTACTTC. This encodes CASSLDRGYEQYF.

The chain couples TRBV23-1 to TRBJ2-1, with unresolved D. TRBV23-1 is flagged as an ORF with uncertain function. Trimming removed 0 bases from V and 4 bases from J, with 10 bases in between. This CDR3 contains 15 residues. This CDR3 is CASSQSGSIYNEQFF. CDR3 DNA: TGCGCCAGCAGTCAATCTGGCAGTATTTACAATGAGCAGTTCTTC.

J is TRBJ2-5 and V is TRBV14; the match to TRBD1 covers 7 bases. The CDR3 spans 18 residues. The trim removed 4 bases at V and 1 base at J, leaving 15 bases unmatched. Per germline, CDR1 SGHDN and CDR2 FVKESK. The CDR3 loop is CASSPRLRADRAQETQYF. DNA of the CDR3: TGTGCCAGCAGCCCGCGGCTGAGGGCCGACAGGGCCCAAGAGACCCAGTACTTC.

The CDR3 is CASSSRLAGVETQYF. CDR3 DNA: TGTGCCAGTAGTTCCAGACTAGCGGGGGTAGAGACCCAGTACTTC. The genes are TRBV19 and TRBJ2-5, with 12 bases that match TRBD2. Germline trimming cut 5 bases from V and 4 bases from J; bases unmatched to any gene: 5. The germline V gene has CDR1 LNHDA and CDR2 SQIVND (reference sequence). The CDR3 is 15 amino acids. The variable domain in full, with the rest retrieved from reference TRBV19 and TRBJ2-5, is DGGITQSPKYLFRKEGQNVTLSCEQNLNHDAMYWYRQDPGQGLRLIYYSQIVNDFQKGDIAEGYSVSREKKESFPLTVTSAQKNPTAFYLCASSSRLAGVETQYFGPGTRLLVL.

This chain uses TRBV5-6 with TRBJ1-5; no clear D gene. V gave up 4 bases and J gave up 5 bases, with 13 bases separating them. The CDR3 runs 14 residues. Germline CDR1 and CDR2: SGHDT and YYEEEE. The CDR3 spells CASSRGRLYQPQHF. CDR3 coding DNA: TGTGCCAGCAGCCGCGGCCGATTGTATCAGCCCCAGCATTTT.

The chain links TRBV4-1 to TRBJ1-5; D call uncertain. V lost 0 bases and J lost 2, with 14 bases in between. This CDR3 has 17 amino acids. The germline V gene encodes CDR1 MGHRA and CDR2 YSYEKL. The CDR3 region has the DNA TGCGCCAGCAGCCAAGATCCGCTGGGTGGGCGCAATCAGCCCCAGCATTTT. Translating it yields CASSQDPLGGRNQPQHF.

CDR3 nucleotide sequence: TGTGCCAGCAGCTTACAGGCGGGCTCCTACGAGCAGTACTTC. Translation: CASSLQAGSYEQYF. The rearrangement joins TRBV11-3 to TRBJ2-7; a weak D match, TRBD2 (5 bases). The CDR3 sequence is 14 residues long. Trimming stripped 2 bases from V and 0 bases from J, with 8 bases between. CDR1 SGHNT and CDR2 YENEEA come from the germline V gene.

The chain couples TRBV5-4 to TRBJ1-1, with a tentative D call TRBD1 (6 bases). The CDR3 totals 14 residues. Germline values: CDR1 SGHNT, CDR2 YYREEE (reference sequence). Deletions cut 0 bases from V and 6 bases from J, with 12 bases between. CDR3 DNA sequence: TGTGCCAGCAGCTTGGTGGGCGGGGGCGCTGAAGCTTTCTTT. Its protein is CASSLVGGGAEAFF.

This clone was detected only once. The chain is built from TRBV4-1 and TRBJ2-3, with D possibly TRBD2 on 6 matching bases. Deletions cut 10 bases from V and 0 bases from J, with 11 bases between. This CDR3 spans 13 amino acids. Germline V gene data show CDR1 as MGHRA and CDR2 as YSYEKL. The CDR3 DNA reads as TGCGCCACCCATAGCGGTAGCACAGATACGCAGTATTTT. It codes for CATHSGSTDTQYF.

This clone was detected only once. This rearrangement joins TRBV28 to TRBJ1-5; 9 bases are a match to TRBD1. J lost 5 bases, V lost 1 base, and 3 bases had no gene match. There are 15 residues in the CDR3. CDR1 MDHEN and CDR2 SYDVKM come from the germline V gene. The CDR3 bases are TGTGCCAGCAGTTTATTGGGACAGGGAGATCAGCCCCAGCATTTT. Translating it yields CASSLLGQGDQPQHF.

The rearrangement uses TRBV19 and TRBJ2-6; the match to TRBD1 covers 7 bases. The CDR3 sequence is 18 residues long. The V segment lost 5 bases and the J segment 0 bases; nucleotides outside the gene matches: 10. Per the germline V gene, CDR1 is LNHDA and CDR2 is SQIVND (reference sequence). The CDR3 spells CASSPPGQYSSGANVLTF. The DNA for the CDR3 is TGTGCCAGTAGTCCCCCGGGACAGTACTCCTCTGGGGCCAACGTCCTGACTTTC.

V usage is TRBV11-2 and J usage is TRBJ1-1; TRBD1 might be the D (6 bases). V lost 5 bases to trimming and J lost 1 base, with 11 bases between them. CDR1 SGHAT and CDR2 FQNNGV come from the germline V gene. CDR3 length equals 14 residues. The CDR3 DNA follows: TGTGCCAGCAGCCCACAGGGCGGGAACACTGAAGCTTTCTTT. The encoded protein is CASSPQGGNTEAFF.

The CDR3 reads CASWDRVVTGELFF. CDR3 coding DNA: TGTGCCAGCTGGGACAGGGTCGTGACCGGGGAGCTGTTTTTT. The chain couples TRBV19 to TRBJ2-2; 9 positions match TRBD1. Germline lookup yields CDR1 LNHDA and CDR2 SQIVND (reference sequence). V lost 9 bases and J lost 5; bases outside the gene matches: 7. This CDR3 contains 14 residues.

This chain joins TRBV5-1 and TRBJ2-3, with 10 bases that match TRBD2. CDR1 and CDR2 (germline): SGHRS, YFSETQ. CDR3 size: 16 residues. V lost 4 bases and J lost 6; bases outside the gene matches: 11. The CDR3 is CASSSPSGSFGDTQYF. For the CDR3, the DNA is TGCGCCAGCAGCAGCCCTAGCGGGAGTTTCGGCGATACGCAGTATTTT.

V usage is TRBV7-9 and J usage is TRBJ1-2, with D tentatively TRBD1 (5 bases). The CDR3 covers 17 residues. V was cut by 1 base and J by 7 bases, with 22 bases left in between. CDR1 is SEHNR, CDR2 FQNEAQ, per germline (reference sequence). CDR3 nucleotides: TGTGCCAGCAGCTTAGTTTTACTGGGCGGGGGATTCTTTGGCTACACCTTC. This gives the protein CASSLVLLGGGFFGYTF.

The rearrangement joins TRBV4-1 to TRBJ2-1, with a tentative D call TRBD1 (5 bases). CDR3 length: 16 amino acids. CDR1 is MGHRA and CDR2 is YSYEKL in the germline V gene. Trimming pared 1 base from V and 3 bases from J, leaving 13 bases between. The CDR3 reads CASSQGAGIFYNEQFF. The CDR3, as DNA: TGCGCCAGCAGCCAAGGGGCAGGGATATTCTACAATGAGCAGTTCTTC.

J is TRBJ2-4 and V is TRBV19, with D unclear. Germline V lookup: CDR1 LNHDA, CDR2 SQIVND (reference sequence). This CDR3 region has 13 residues. V dropped 1 base and J dropped 5 bases, with 6 bases sitting between them. The CDR3 sequence is CASSIAPQNIQYF. The CDR3 DNA reads as TGTGCCAGTAGTATAGCCCCTCAAAACATTCAGTACTTC.

V usage is TRBV27 and J usage is TRBJ2-7; TRBD1 is a possible D gene (6 bases). The CDR3 sequence is 14 residues long. The ends were cut back, 1 base at V and 6 bases at J, with 13 bases in the middle. Germline V gene lookup returns CDR1 MNHEY and CDR2 SMNVEV (reference sequence). The CDR3 is CASSLWGTTREQYF. The CDR3 DNA reads TGTGCCAGCAGTTTATGGGGGACAACGCGCGAGCAGTACTTC.

This clone was seen once. The rearrangement uses TRBV27 and TRBJ1-2, with 7 bases lining up with TRBD1. Germline V lookup: CDR1 MNHEY, CDR2 SMNVEV (reference sequence). This CDR3 has 15 residues. The junction had 6 bases not matched to a gene; V was cut back by 3 bases and J by 2 bases. CDR3 DNA: TGTGCCAGCAGTTTGACAGGGTGGCCAAACTATGGCTACACCTTC. Translation: CASSLTGWPNYGYTF.

The rearrangement joins TRBV7-2 to TRBJ1-3; no firm D call. The CDR3 runs to 15 residues. Trimming removed 4 bases at V and 0 bases at J, with 10 bases between. Looked up from germline, CDR1 is SGHTA and CDR2 is FQGNSA. The CDR3 coding sequence is TGTGCCAGCAGCTCAACATGGCTCTCTGGAAACACCATATATTTT. It encodes CASSSTWLSGNTIYF.

The rearrangement joins TRBV2 to TRBJ1-5; possible D gene TRBD1, 5 bases. CDR3 length: 14 residues. The germline V gene encodes CDR1 SNHLY and CDR2 FYNNEI. V dropped 6 bases and J dropped 9 bases, with 18 bases sitting between them. CDR3 protein: CASSSRPGFLPQHF. CDR3 bases: TGTGCCAGCAGCTCCCGTCCAGGGTTTCTGCCCCAGCATTTT.

V is TRBV10-1 and J is TRBJ2-1, with 10 bases matching TRBD2. Looked up from germline, CDR1 is WNHNN and CDR2 is SYGVQD (reference sequence). The CDR3 sequence is 16 residues long. J gave up 4 bases and V 4 bases, and 7 bases lay outside the gene matches. Written as DNA, the CDR3 is TGCGCCAGCAGTGCGCTAGCGGGGGCCAGATACAATGAGCAGTTCTTC. Encoded protein: CASSALAGARYNEQFF.

The V call is TRBV5-4, the J call TRBJ1-6, with D tentatively TRBD1 (5 bases). Germline CDR1 and CDR2: SGHNT and YYREEE (reference sequence). This CDR3 is built from 14 residues. V was shortened by 2 bases and J by 8 bases, with 11 bases between the two germline ends. This CDR3 reads CASSLDSNDSPLHF. The CDR3 DNA follows: TGTGCCAGCAGCTTAGACAGCAACGATTCACCCCTCCACTTT.